This paragraph reports one T cell receptor beta chain. Antigen specificity is unknown. The data derive from a study of early stage breast cancer tumors. Study overall: Most invasive tumors, about 80% of the 16, were ER+/PR+/HER2-. Each sample averaged approximately 9.8-fold read coverage.

Each sample had two DNA replicates, roughly 0.5 ug blood or around 1.5 ug tissue. Measured with immunoSEQ multiplex PCR; TCRdb has only the in-frame clones, and not every one. The table records 65,000 to 75,000 clones, about 85% of them present only once. The study's findings and limits: Chain pairing and CD4, CD8 or FOXP3 expression were not captured.

V shed 5 bases and J 13 bases; nucleotides not matched to a gene: 4. Germline V lookup: CDR1 LNHDA, CDR2 SQIVND (reference sequence). CDR3 length equals 12 residues. What was sequenced was blood. This chain links TRBV19 with TRBJ2-4; 11 bases fit TRBD1. The receptor's source is a person aged 40 to 50 with breast cancer. DNA of the CDR3: TGTGCCAGTAGTTTCCGGGACAGGGGGCAGTACTTC. Translation: CASSFRDRGQYF.